Sequencing of this TCR beta chain was carried out in a study of blood T cell repertoires in COVID-19. Turning to the study itself: There were acute and convalescent COVID-19 samples, and they came from the United States, Italy and Spain.

The CDR3 length is 17 residues. Germline CDR1 and CDR2: LGHDT and YNNKEL (reference sequence). Trimming cost V 4 bases and J 0 bases; bases outside gene matches: 10. This table comes from immunoSEQ multiplex PCR, and its TCRdb copy is limited to in-frame clones, with some not included. The sample holds about 180,000 clones, 81% seen once. The TCR comes from a woman of 80 years or more with COVID-19, enrolled during active disease. The chain couples TRBV3-1 (or the pseudogene TRBV3-2) to TRBJ1-1; 8 nucleotides match TRBD1. Material: peripheral blood. Written as DNA, the CDR3 is TGTGCCAGCAGCCCCAGGACAGGGCGGGTTATGAACACTGAAGCTTTCTTT. Translated, it gives CASSPRTGRVMNTEAFF.